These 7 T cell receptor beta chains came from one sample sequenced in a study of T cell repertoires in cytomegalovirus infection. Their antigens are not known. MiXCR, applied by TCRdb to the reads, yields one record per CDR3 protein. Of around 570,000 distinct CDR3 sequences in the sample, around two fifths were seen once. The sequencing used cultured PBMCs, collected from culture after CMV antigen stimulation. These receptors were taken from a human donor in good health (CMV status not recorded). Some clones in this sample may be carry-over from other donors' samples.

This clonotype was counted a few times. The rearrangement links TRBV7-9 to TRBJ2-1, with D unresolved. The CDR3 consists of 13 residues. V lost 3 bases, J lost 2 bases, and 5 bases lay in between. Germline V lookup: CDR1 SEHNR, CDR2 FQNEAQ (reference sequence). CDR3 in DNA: TGTGCCAGCAGCTTTTTTACCTACAATGAGCAGTTCTTC. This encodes CASSFFTYNEQFF.

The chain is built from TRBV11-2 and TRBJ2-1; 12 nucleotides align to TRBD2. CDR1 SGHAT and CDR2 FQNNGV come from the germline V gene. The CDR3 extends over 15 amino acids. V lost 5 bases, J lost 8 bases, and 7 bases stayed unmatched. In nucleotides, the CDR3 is TGTGCCAGCAGCACGATGACTAGCGGGAGCGATGAGCAGTTCTTC. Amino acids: CASSTMTSGSDEQFF. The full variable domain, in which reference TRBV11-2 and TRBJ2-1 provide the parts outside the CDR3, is EAGVAQSPRYKIIEKRQSVAFWCNPISGHATLYWYQQILGQGPKLLIQFQNNGVVDDSQLPKDRFSAERLKGVDSTLKIQPAKLEDSAVYLCASSTMTSGSDEQFFGPGTRLTVL.

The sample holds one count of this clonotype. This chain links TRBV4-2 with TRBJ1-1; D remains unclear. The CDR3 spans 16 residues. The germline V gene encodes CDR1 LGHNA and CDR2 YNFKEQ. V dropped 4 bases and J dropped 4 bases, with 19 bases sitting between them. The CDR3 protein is CASSLMGSDRGTEAFF. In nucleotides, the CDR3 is TGTGCCAGCAGCCTGATGGGATCGGACCGGGGCACTGAAGCTTTCTTT.

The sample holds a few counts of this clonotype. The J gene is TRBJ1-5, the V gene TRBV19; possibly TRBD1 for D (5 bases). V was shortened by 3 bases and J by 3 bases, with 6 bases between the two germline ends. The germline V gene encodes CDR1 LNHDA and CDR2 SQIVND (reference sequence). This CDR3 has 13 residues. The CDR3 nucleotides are TGTGCCAGTAGTATTGGGACCAATCAGCCCCAGCATTTT. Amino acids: CASSIGTNQPQHF. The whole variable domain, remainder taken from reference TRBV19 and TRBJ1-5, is DGGITQSPKYLFRKEGQNVTLSCEQNLNHDAMYWYRQDPGQGLRLIYYSQIVNDFQKGDIAEGYSVSREKKESFPLTVTSAQKNPTAFYLCASSIGTNQPQHFGDGTRLSIL.

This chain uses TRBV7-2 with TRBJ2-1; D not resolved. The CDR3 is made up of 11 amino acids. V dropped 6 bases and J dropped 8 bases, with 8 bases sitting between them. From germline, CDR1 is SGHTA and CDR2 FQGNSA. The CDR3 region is CASSLPDEQFF. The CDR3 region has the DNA TGTGCCAGCAGTTTGCCCGATGAGCAGTTCTTC.

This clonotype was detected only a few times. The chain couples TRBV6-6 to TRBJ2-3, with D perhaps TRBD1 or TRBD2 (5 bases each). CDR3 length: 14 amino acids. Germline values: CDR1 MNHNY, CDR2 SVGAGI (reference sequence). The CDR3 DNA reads TGTGCAAACAAGAGGGGAGCAAGCACAGATACGCAGTATTTT. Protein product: CANKRGASTDTQYF.

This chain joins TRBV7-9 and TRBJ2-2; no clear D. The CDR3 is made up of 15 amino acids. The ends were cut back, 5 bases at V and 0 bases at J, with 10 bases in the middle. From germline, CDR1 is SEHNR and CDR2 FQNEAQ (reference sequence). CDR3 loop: CASSDRDPNTGELFF. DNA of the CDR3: TGTGCCAGCAGCGACCGAGACCCGAACACCGGGGAGCTGTTTTTT. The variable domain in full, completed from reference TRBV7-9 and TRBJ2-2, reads DTGVSQNPRHKITKRGQNVTFRCDPISEHNRLYWYRQTLGQGPEFLTYFQNEAQLEKSRLLSDRFSAERPKGSFSTLEIQRTEQGDSAMYLCASSDRDPNTGELFFGEGSRLTVL.